This record concerns one T cell receptor (beta chain) sequence. The clone's antigen remains unknown. Base qualities are missing; no much larger clone stands one base away. Other DNA sequences from this sample encode an identical CDR3 as well. Donors were healthy HIV-negative adults with no recently reported acute infections or vaccinations. All donors were Caucasian adults living in Nashville, Tennessee, USA. CD4+ T cells were enriched by magnetic negative selection; naive cells were then positively selected on CD45RA, and the negative fraction formed the memory subset. After blood collection by leukapheresis, PBMCs were isolated using Ficoll-Histopaque density gradient centrifugation and then cryopreserved in the vapor phase of liquid nitrogen. Analytical flow cytometry was used to check the purity and quantity of every magnetically sorted T cell population. From each sorted fraction, genomic DNA was isolated and quantified by UV absorbance on a Nanodrop 2000c.

This record belongs to a study of shared clonotypes between healthy human individuals (TCRdb year 2020). Regarding the study in general: A few men and a couple of women, aged 18 to 49 years, made up the cohort. To estimate repertoire size and how much clonotype sharing occurs between individuals, the study deeply sequenced the blood TCR repertoires of 4 to 6 healthy adults. To increase sequencing depth and limit assay-specific biases, different laboratories used diverse techniques to prepare libraries and sequence TCR repertoires. Per donor, three plates each were used for CD4 naive and CD4 memory, two for CD8 naive, and one for CD8 memory. Between about 0.9 and 8.9 billion PBMCs per donor were obtained by leukapheresis.

Inclusive of the bounding cysteine and phenylalanine, the CDR3 is 11 residues long. The read is trimmed to its CDR3 DNA, 33 bases read in frame from base 1. Between the V and J ends, shortened by 2 bases and 4 bases respectively, the junction contains 5 bases. Looking up the germline V gene (reference sequence) yields CDR1 DFQATT and CDR2 SNEGSKA. Broad study findings and their caveats: Pairwise subsampling led to the expectation that sequencing depth would affect the degree of clonotype sharing among donors. Larger estimated clonotype richness was generally found for naive subsets than for memory subsets. Because the study included a small number of donors, the genetic and exposure-history diversity represented was limited. Higher generation probabilities were observed for clonotypes shared by all four sorted-subset donors than for non-shared clonotypes. Sampling was restricted to blood, and TCR repertoires in tissues likely differ from the TCR repertoires found in blood. Incomplete sequencing was indicated by rarefaction of sorted-subset datasets, despite the large sequencing depth. When a handful of donors were compared, the shared fraction of clonotypes was about 5% for naive CD4, 3.5% to 4% for naive CD8, about 2.5% for memory CD4, and 0.35% to 0.4% for memory CD8.

TCR CDR3 regions were amplified from genomic DNA by multiplex PCR using the deep immunoSEQ assay. Extracted genomic DNA from each cell subset was spread evenly across all wells of several immunoSEQ 96-well plates, with each plate serving as a replicate. For sorted subsets, 150 to 250 ng of genomic DNA, equivalent to 25,000 to 35,000 T cell genomes, went into each replicate PCR. Purified libraries were measured with a Qubit 3.0 fluorometer, size-checked on a Bioanalyzer 2100, and measured again with the KAPA Library Quantification kit. Every immunoSEQ 96-well plate was sequenced on a dedicated single-read 150-cycle Illumina NextSeq 550 flow cell. For the original study's pipeline: Because the immunoSEQ output included only junctional sequences and no quality scores, the filtering could not be the same as the filtering used for full-length reads. Sequences were annotated with PyIR, a Python wrapper for IgBLAST v1.9, using IMGT germline references to assign V/J genes and CDR3. Any read was removed if the V/J assignment was weak (E-value above 1e-6), the CDR3 was missing, or the read contained stop codons, out-of-frame junctions, or ambiguous translated residues. V3J clonotypes were defined by identical inferred V gene, J gene, and CDR3 amino acid sequence. Percentage overlap between repertoires was computed as shared unique clonotypes divided by the size of the smaller repertoire. RTK rarefaction, the Chao1 estimator, and Recon v2.1 estimates of unobserved clonotypes were used to assess repertoire richness. OLGA was used to compute generation probabilities for all TCRbeta clonotypes that the gDNA method yielded from a few donors. TCRdb retrieved this table from immuneACCESS and kept in-frame rearrangements only. Not all clones are present; in checked studies, unresolved V genes account for under half, and no reason is known for the remainder. V, J and clone size reflect that table, while D and trimming were determined from the DNA. The sample records 2 million to 2.5 million clones, 93% of which are singletons. The ten most abundant clones make up 0.36% of the sample.

The clonotype originates from a young man in good health. Some clones in this sample may be carry-over from other donors' samples. This chain is built from TRBV20-1 and TRBJ2-5, with the identity of the D gene unclear. Sequencing was carried out using naive CD4+ T cells from PBMCs. Read against the paper, the sample's cell subset or site label means: CD45RA+ positively selected. The CDR3 protein is CSARIGETQYF. The DNA sequence is TGCAGTGCTAGAATTGGAGAGACCCAGTACTTC.